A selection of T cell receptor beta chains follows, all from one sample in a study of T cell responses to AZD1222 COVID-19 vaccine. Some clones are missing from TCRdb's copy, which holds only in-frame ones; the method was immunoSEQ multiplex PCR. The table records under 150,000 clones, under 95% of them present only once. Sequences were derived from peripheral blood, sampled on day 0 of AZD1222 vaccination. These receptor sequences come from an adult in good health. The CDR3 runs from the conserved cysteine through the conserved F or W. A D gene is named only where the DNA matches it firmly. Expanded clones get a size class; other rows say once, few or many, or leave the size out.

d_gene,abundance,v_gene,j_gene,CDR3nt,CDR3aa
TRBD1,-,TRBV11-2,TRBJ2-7,TGTGCCAGCAGGGGACAGCCTCCCCGCGAGCAGTACTTC,CASRGQPPREQYF
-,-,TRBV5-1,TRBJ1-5,TGCGCCAGCAGCTTGGCCGCCGGCTCCAATCAGCCCCAGCATTTT,CASSLAAGSNQPQHF
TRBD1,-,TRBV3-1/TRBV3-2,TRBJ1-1,TGTGCCAGCAGGACAGGGTTGAACACTGAAGCTTTCTTT,CASRTGLNTEAFF
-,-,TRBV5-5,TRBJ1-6,TGTGCCAGCAGCCCCTGGACAGTGAGTAATTCACCCCTCCACTTT,CASSPWTVSNSPLHF
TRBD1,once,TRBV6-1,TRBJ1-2,TGTGCCAGCAGTGAGTCGCCAGGGGGTAACTATGGCTACACCTTC,CASSESPGGNYGYTF
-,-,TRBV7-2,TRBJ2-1,TGTGCCAGCAGCCCCCCCTCCGCAAGCCATGAGCAGTTCTTC,CASSPPSASHEQFF
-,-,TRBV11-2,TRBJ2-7,TGTGCCAGCAGCCTTCTGGTCAGTAGCTCCTACGAGCAGTACTTC,CASSLLVSSSYEQYF
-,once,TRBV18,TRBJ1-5,TGTGCCAGCTCACCTCGGACCGAAAATCAGCCCCAGCATTTT,CASSPRTENQPQHF
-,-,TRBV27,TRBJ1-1,TGTGCCAGCAGCCTGACTTTGAACACTGAAGCTTTCTTT,CASSLTLNTEAFF
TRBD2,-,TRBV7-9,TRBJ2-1,TGTGCCAGCAGCCTGGGCGGGACTATCTCCTACAATGAGCAGTTCTTC,CASSLGGTISYNEQFF
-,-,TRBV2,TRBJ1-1,TGTGCCAGCAGACTCTCGGCAGGAACCACTGAAGCTTTCTTT,CASRLSAGTTEAFF
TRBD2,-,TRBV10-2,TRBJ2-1,TGCGCCAGCAGTGACCCTTCGGGACTAGCGGGGGGTTTATACAATGAGCAGTTCTTC,CASSDPSGLAGGLYNEQFF
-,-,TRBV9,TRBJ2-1,TGTGCCAGCAGCGTAGACTCCAGGGTAGATGAGCAGTTCTTC,CASSVDSRVDEQFF
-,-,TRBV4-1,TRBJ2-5,TGCGCCAGCAGCCAAGATTCCGGGCAGGGGGGAGAGACCCAGTACTTC,CASSQDSGQGGETQYF
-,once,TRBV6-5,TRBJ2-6,TGTGCCAGCAGTTACTCCAGATCTGGGGCCAACGTCCTGACTTTC,CASSYSRSGANVLTF
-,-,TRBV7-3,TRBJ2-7,TGTGCCAGCAGCTATCAAGGGCAGGGTGGATACTTC,CASSYQGQGGYF
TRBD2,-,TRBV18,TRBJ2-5,TGTGCCAGCTCCTCGGGACTAGCAGAAGAGACCCAGTACTTC,CASSSGLAEETQYF
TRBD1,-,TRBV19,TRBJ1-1,TGTGCCAGTAGTACGGGACAGTTTTCCACTGAAGCTTTCTTT,CASSTGQFSTEAFF
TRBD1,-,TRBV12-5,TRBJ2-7,TGTGCTAGTGGCCCGGACAGGGGCAGCGAGCAGTACTTC,CASGPDRGSEQYF
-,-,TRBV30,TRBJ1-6,TGTGCCGCCCAGTTGCAGGGGAATTCACCCCTCCACTTT,CAAQLQGNSPLHF
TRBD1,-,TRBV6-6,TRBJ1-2,TGTGCCAGCAGTCAACCGGGACAGGGAAGGGGCTACACCTTC,CASSQPGQGRGYTF
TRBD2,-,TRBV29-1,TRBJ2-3,TGCAGCGTCGCGAGGAGTAGCGGGGGGACAGATACGCAGTATTTT,CSVARSSGGTDTQYF
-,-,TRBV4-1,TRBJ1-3,TGCGCCAGCAGCCAAGTTTGGATTGGAAACACCATATATTTT,CASSQVWIGNTIYF
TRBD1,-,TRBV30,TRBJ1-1,TGTGCCTGGAGTCTCCGGGACAGGGGGCCTGTTGAAGCTTTCTTT,CAWSLRDRGPVEAFF
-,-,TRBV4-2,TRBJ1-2,TGTGCCAGCAGCCAAGACTCCACAGGGAACTATGGCTACACCTTC,CASSQDSTGNYGYTF
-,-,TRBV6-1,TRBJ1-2,TGTGCCAGCAGTGAAATCGGCTACACCTTC,CASSEIGYTF
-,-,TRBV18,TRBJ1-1,TGTGCCAGCTCACCACCGGGAGGGGCGGGCACTGAAGCTTTCTTT,CASSPPGGAGTEAFF
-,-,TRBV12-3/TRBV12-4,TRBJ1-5,TGTGCCAGCAGACTAGGGACGAGGCAGCCCCAGCATTTT,CASRLGTRQPQHF
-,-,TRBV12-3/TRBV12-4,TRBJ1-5,TGTGCCAGCAGCCGCTTATCGGATCAGCCCCAGCATTTT,CASSRLSDQPQHF
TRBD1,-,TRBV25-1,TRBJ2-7,TGTGCCAGCAGTGACCCCACAGGGGCTAGCTACGAGCAGTACTTC,CASSDPTGASYEQYF
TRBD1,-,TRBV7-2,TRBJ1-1,TGTGCCAGCAGCACCACAGGGGGCGTGAACACTGAAGCTTTCTTT,CASSTTGGVNTEAFF
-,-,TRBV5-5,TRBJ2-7,TGTGCCAGCAGCTTGGGACAGCTATACGAGCAGTACTTC,CASSLGQLYEQYF
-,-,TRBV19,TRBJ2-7,TGTGCCAGTAGTGCCCCGGACCGAAGCTCCTACGAGCAGTACTTC,CASSAPDRSSYEQYF